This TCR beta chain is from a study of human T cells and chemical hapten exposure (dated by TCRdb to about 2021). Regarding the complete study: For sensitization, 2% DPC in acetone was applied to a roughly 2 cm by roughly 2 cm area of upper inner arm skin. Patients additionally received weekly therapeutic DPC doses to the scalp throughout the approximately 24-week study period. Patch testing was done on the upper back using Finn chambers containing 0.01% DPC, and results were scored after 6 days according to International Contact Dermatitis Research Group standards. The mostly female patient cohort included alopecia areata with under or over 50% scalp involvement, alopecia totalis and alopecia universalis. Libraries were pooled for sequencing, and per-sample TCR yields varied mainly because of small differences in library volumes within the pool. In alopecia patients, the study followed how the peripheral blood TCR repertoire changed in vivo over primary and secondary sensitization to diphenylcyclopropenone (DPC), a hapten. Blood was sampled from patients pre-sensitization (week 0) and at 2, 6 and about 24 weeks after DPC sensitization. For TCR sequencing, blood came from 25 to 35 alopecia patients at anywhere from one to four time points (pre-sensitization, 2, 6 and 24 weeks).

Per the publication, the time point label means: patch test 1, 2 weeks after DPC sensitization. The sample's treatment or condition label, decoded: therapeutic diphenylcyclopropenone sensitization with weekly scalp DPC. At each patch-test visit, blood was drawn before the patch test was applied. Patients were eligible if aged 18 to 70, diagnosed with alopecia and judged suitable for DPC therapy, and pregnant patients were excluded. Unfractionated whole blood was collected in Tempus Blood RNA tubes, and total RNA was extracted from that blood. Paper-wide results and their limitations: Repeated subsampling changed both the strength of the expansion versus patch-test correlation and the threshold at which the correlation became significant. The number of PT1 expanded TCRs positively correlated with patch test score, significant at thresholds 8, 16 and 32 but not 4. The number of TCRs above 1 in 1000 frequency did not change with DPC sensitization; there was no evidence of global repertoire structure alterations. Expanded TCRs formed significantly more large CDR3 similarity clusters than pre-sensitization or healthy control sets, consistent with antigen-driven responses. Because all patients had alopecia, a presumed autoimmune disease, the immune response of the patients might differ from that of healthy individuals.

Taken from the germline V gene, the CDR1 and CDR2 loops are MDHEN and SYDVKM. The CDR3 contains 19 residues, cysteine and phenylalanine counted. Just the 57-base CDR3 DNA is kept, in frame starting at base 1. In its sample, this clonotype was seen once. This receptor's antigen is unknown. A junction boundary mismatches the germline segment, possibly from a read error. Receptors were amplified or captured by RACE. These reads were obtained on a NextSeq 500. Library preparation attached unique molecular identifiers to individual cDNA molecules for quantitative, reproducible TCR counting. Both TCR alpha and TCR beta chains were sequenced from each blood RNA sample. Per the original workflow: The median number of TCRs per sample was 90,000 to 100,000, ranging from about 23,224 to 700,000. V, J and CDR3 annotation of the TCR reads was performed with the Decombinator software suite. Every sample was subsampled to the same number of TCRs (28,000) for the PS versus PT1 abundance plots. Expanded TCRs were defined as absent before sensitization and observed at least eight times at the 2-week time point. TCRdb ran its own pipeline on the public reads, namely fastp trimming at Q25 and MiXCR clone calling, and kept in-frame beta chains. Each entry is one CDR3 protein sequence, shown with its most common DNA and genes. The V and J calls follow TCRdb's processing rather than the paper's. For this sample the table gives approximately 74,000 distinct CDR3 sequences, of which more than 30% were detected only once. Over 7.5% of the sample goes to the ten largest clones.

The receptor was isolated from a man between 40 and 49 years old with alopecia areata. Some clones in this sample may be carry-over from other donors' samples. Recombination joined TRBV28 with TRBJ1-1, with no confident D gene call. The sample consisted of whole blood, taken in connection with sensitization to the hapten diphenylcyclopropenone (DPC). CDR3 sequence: CASSLPPPRSSVSRTETFF. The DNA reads TGTGCCAGCAGTTTACCACCCCCCCGATCTTCTGTCTCCCGCACTGAAACTTTCTTT.